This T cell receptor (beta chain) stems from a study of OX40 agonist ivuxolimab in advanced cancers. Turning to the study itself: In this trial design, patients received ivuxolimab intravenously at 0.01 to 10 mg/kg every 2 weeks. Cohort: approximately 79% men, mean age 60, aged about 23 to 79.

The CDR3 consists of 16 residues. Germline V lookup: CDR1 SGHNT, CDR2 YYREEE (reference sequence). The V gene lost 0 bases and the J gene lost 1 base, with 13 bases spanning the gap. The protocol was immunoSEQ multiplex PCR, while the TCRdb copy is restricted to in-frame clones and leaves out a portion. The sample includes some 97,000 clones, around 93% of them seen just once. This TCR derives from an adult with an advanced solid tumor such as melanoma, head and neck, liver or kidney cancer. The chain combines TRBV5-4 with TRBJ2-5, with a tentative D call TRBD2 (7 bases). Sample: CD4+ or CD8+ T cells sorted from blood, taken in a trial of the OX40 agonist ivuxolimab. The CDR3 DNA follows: TGTGCCAGCAGCTTGGGGGGGGGCACCACCCAAGAGACCCAGTACTTC. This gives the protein CASSLGGGTTQETQYF.